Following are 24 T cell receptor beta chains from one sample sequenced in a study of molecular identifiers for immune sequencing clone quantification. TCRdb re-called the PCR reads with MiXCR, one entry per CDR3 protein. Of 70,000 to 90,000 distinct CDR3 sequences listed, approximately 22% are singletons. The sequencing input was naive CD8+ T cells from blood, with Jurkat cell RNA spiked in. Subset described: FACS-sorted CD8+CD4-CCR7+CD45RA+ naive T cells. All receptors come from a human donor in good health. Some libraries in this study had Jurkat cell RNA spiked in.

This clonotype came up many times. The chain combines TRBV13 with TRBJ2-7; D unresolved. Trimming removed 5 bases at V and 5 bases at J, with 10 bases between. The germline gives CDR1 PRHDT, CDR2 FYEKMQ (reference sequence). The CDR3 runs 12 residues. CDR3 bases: TGTGCCAGCAGCCTGAACGTCGACGAGCAGTACTTC. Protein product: CASSLNVDEQYF.

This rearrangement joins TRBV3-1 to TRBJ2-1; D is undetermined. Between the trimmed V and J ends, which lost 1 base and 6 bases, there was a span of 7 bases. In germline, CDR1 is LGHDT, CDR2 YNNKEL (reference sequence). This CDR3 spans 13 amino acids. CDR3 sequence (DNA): TGTGCCAGCAGCCAAGTTCAGTCCAATGAGCAGTTCTTC. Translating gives CASSQVQSNEQFF.

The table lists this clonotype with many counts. The DNA for the CDR3 is TGCAGCGTTGTGGGTCAGGGGCCTTTCGCGAACACCGGGGAGCTGTTTTTT. Amino acids: CSVVGQGPFANTGELFF. The chain combines TRBV29-1 with TRBJ2-2, with D maybe TRBD1 (6 bases). The CDR3 length is 17 residues. Germline assignment: CDR1 SQVTM and CDR2 ANQGSEA. V dropped 4 bases and J dropped 0 bases, with 18 bases sitting between them.

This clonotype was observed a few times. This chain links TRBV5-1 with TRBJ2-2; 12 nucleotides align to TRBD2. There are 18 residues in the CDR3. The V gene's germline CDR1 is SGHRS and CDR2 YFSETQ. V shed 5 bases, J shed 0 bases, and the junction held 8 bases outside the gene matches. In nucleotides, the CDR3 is TGCGCCAGCAGACGAGGGACTAGCGGGCACGCGAACACCGGGGAGCTGTTTTTT. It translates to CASRRGTSGHANTGELFF.

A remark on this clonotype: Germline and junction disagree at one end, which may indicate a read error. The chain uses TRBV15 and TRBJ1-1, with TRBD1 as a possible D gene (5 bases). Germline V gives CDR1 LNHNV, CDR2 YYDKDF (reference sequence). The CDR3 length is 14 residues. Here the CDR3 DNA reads TGTGCCACCAGCGATCGGGGCTTCTGGACTGAAGCTCTCTTT. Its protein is CATSDRGFWTEALF. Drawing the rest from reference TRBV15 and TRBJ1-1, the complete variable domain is DAMVIQNPRYQVTQFGKPVTLSCSQTLNHNVMYWYQQKSSQAPKLLFHYYDKDFNNEADTPDNFQSRRPNTSFCFLDIRSPGLGDTAMYLCATSDRGFWTEALFGQGTRLTVV.

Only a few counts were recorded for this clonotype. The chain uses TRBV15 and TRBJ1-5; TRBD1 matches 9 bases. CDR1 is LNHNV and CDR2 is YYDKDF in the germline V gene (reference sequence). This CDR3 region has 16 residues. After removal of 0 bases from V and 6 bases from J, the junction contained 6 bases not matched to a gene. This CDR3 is CATSRDLGQGGQPQHF. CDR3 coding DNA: TGTGCCACCAGCAGAGATTTGGGACAGGGTGGTCAGCCCCAGCATTTT.

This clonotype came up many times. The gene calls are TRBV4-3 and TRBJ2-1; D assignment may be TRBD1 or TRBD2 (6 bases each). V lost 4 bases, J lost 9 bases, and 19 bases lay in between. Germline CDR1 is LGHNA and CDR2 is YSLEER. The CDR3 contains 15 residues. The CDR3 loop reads CASSPDSGSRSEQFF. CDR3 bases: TGCGCCAGCAGCCCGGACAGCGGGTCGAGAAGTGAGCAGTTCTTC.

The DNA of the CDR3 is TGTGCCACCAGCCCTAGAGGCACAGATACGCAGTATTTT. Protein sequence: CATSPRGTDTQYF. The chain employs TRBV15 and TRBJ2-3; no clear D. CDR1 and CDR2 from the germline V gene are LNHNV and YYDKDF (reference sequence). With 5 bases removed from V and 1 base from J, the gap between germline ends came to 7 bases. The CDR3 contains 13 residues.

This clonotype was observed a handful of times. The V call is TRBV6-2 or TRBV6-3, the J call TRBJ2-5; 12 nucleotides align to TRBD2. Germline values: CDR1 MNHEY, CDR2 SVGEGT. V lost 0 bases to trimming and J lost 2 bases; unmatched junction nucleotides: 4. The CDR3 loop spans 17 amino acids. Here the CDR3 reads CASSYSTTSGGQETQYF. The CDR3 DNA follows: TGTGCCAGCAGTTACTCCACGACTAGCGGGGGTCAAGAGACCCAGTACTTC.

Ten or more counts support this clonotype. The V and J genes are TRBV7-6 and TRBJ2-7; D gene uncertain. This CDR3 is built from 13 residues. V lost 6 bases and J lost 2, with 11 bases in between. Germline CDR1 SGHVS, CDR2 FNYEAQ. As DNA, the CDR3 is TGTGCCAGCAGTTTATCAGGTCCCTACGAGCAGTACTTC. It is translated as CASSLSGPYEQYF.

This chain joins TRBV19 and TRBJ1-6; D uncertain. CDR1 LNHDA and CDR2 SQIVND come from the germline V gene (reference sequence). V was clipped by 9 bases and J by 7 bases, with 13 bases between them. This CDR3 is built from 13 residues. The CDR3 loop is CASSRRQNSPLHF. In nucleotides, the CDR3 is TGTGCCAGCAGTCGGAGGCAGAATTCACCCCTCCACTTT.

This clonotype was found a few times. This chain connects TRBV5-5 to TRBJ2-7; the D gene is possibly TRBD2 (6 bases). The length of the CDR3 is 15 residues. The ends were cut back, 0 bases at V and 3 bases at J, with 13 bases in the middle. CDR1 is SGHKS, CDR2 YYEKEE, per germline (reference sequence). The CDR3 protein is CASSLAGGEVYEQYF. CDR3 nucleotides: TGTGCCAGCAGCTTGGCTGGAGGGGAAGTCTACGAGCAGTACTTC.

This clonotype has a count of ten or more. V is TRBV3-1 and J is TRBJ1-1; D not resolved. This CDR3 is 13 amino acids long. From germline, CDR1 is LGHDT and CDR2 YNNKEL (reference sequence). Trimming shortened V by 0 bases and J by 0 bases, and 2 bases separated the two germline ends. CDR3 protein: CASSQEMNTEAFF. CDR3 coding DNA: TGTGCCAGCAGCCAAGAGATGAACACTGAAGCTTTCTTT.

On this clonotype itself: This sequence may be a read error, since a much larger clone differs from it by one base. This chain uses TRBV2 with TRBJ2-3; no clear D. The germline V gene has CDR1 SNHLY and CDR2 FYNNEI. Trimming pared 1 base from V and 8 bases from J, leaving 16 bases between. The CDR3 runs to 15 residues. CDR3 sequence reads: CASSEGSVALGTQYF. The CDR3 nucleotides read TGTGCCAGCAGTGAAGGCTCGGTCGCTCTAGGTACGCAGTATTTT.

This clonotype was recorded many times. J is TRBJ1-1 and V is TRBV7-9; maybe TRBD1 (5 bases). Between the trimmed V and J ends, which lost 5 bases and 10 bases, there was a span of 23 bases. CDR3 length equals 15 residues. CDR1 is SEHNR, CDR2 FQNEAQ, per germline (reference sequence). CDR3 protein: CASSPPERDWGRAFF. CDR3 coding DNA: TGTGCCAGCAGCCCTCCGGAACGGGACTGGGGGAGAGCTTTCTTT.

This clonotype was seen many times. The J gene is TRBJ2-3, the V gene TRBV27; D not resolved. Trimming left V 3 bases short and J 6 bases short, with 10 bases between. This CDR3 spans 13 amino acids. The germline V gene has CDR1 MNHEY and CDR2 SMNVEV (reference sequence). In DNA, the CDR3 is TGTGCCAGCAGTTTCGGTGACTGGGATACGCAGTATTTT. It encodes CASSFGDWDTQYF.

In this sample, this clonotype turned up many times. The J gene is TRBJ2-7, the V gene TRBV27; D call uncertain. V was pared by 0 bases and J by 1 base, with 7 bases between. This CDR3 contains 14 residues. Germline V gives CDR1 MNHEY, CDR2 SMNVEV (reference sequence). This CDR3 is CASSLSWFSYEQYF. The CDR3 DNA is TGTGCCAGCAGTTTATCTTGGTTTTCCTACGAGCAGTACTTC.

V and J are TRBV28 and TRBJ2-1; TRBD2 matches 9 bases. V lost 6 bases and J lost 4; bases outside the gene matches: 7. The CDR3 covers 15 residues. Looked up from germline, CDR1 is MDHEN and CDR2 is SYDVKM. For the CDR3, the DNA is TGTGCCAGCAGGTCGCCTAGCGGGATTTACAATGAGCAGTTCTTC. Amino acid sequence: CASRSPSGIYNEQFF. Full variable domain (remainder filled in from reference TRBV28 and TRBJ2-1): DVKVTQSSRYLVKRTGEKVFLECVQDMDHENMFWYRQDPGLGLRLIYFSYDVKMKEKGDIPEGYSVSREKKERFSLILESASTNQTSMYLCASRSPSGIYNEQFFGPGTRLTVL.

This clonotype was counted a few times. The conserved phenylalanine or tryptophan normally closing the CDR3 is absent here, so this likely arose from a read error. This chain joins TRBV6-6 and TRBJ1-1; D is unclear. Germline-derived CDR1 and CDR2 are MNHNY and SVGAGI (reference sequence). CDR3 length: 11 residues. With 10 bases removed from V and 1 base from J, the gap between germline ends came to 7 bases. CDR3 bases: TGTGCCATCGCGTGGAACACTGAAGCTTTCTCT. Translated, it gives CAIAWNTEAFS.

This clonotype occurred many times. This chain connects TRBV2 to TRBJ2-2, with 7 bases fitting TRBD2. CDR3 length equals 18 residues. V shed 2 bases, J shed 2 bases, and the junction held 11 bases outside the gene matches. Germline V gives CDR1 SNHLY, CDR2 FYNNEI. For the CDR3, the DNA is TGTGCCAGCAGTGAAAGGATAAGCGGGGCCCCAAACACCGGGGAGCTGTTTTTT. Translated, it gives CASSERISGAPNTGELFF.

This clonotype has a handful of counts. The CDR3 DNA reads TGTGCCAGCAGCCAAGGTGTCTCTGAGCAGTTCTTC. Its translation: CASSQGVSEQFF. The chain is built from TRBV3-1 and TRBJ2-1; D is unclear. The CDR3 length is 12 residues. Germline CDR1 is LGHDT and CDR2 is YNNKEL (reference sequence). The ends were cut back, 1 base at V and 9 bases at J, with 7 bases in the middle.

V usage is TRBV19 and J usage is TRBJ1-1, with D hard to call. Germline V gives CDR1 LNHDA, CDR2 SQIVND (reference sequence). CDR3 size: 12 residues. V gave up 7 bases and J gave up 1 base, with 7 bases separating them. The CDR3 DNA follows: TGTGCCAGTACCTCACAGAACACTGAAGCTTTCTTT. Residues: CASTSQNTEAFF.

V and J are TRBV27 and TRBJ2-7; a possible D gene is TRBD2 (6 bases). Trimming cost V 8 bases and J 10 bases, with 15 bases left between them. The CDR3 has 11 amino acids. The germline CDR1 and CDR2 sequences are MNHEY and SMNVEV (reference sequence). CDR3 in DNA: TGTGCCAGCGGGGTGACGGGAGAACAGTACTTC. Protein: CASGVTGEQYF.

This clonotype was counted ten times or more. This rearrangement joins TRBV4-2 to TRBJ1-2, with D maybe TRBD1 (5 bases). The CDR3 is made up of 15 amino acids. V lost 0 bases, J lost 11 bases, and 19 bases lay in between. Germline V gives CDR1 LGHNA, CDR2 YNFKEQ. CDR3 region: CASSQEGSAGLSYTF. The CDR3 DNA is TGTGCCAGCAGCCAAGAAGGGAGCGCGGGGCTGAGTTACACCTTC.